These T cell receptor beta chains were read from a single sample in a study of T-cell reconstitution after alpha-beta-depleted transplantation in children. Each CDR3 protein gets one entry after TCRdb re-called the PCR reads with MiXCR. The sample carries about 480,000 distinct CDR3 sequences, under 15% recorded once. The sequencing here drew on PBMCs from the stem cell graft donor, taken from the stem cell graft. The receptors shown here come from a human donor who donated a stem cell graft to a child with combined immunodeficiency. Both conserved end residues are part of each CDR3. The D gene is left open where the match is weak. Clone size is not always given. Where it is, it says once, few, many or a class for expanded clones.

clone size	D gene	V gene	CDR3 length	J gene	CDR3 protein	CDR3 DNA
many	.	TRBV12-3/TRBV12-4	15	TRBJ2-7	CASSLITPGDYEQYF	TGTGCCAGCAGTTTAATAACTCCCGGTGACTACGAGCAGTACTTC
few	TRBD1	TRBV12-3/TRBV12-4	13	TRBJ1-2	CASSRDRDYGYTF	TGTGCCAGCAGCAGGGACAGGGATTATGGCTACACCTTC
few	TRBD2	TRBV29-1	13	TRBJ2-3	CSVLAGDADTQYF	TGCAGTGTACTAGCGGGAGACGCAGATACGCAGTATTTT
few	TRBD2	TRBV4-3	16	TRBJ2-5	CASSQEAGLAEETQYF	TGCGCCAGCAGCCAAGAAGCGGGACTAGCGGAAGAGACCCAGTACTTC
few	TRBD1	TRBV7-2	14	TRBJ1-1	CASSLQGASTEAFF	TGTGCCAGCAGCTTACAGGGGGCGAGTACTGAAGCTTTCTTT
few	TRBD1	TRBV6-1	14	TRBJ1-2	CASTRLGGGYGYTF	TGTGCCAGCACCCGACTAGGGGGCGGCTATGGCTACACCTTC
many	TRBD2	TRBV12-3/TRBV12-4	15	TRBJ2-7	CASSSSGSGFNEQYF	TGTGCCAGCAGTTCTAGCGGGAGTGGCTTCAACGAGCAGTACTTC
.	.	TRBV7-9	15	TRBJ2-7	CASSLQSGASYEQYF	TGTGCCAGCAGCTTACAATCGGGAGCTTCCTACGAGCAGTACTTC
few	.	TRBV3-1	16	TRBJ2-1	CASSQAYRTAYNEQFF	TGTGCCAGCAGCCAAGCTTATAGGACAGCCTACAATGAGCAGTTCTTC
few	.	TRBV30	13	TRBJ1-1	CAWSSGSGTEAFF	TGTGCCTGGTCTTCGGGCTCGGGGACTGAAGCTTTCTTT
.	.	TRBV5-1	15	TRBJ2-5	CASSVAGGGQETQYF	TGCGCCAGCAGTGTGGCAGGGGGAGGGCAAGAGACCCAGTACTTC
.	.	TRBV6-4	14	TRBJ2-2	CASSSEGDTGELFF	TGTGCCAGCAGTTCAGAGGGAGACACCGGGGAGCTGTTTTTT
many	.	TRBV27	17	TRBJ2-6	CASSRSVSNSGANVLTF	TGTGCCAGCAGTCGAAGTGTTTCCAATTCTGGGGCCAACGTCCTGACTTTC
.	.	TRBV18	15	TRBJ2-3	CASSPPGTSTDTQYF	TGTGCCAGCTCACCCCCCGGGACTAGCACAGATACGCAGTATTTT
many	.	TRBV12-3/TRBV12-4	14	TRBJ1-4	CASSLNRANEKLFF	TGTGCCAGCAGTTTGAACAGGGCTAATGAAAAACTGTTTTTT
.	TRBD1	TRBV5-1	15	TRBJ2-7	CASSSAGQVSYEQYF	TGCGCCAGCAGCTCCGCGGGACAGGTTTCCTACGAGCAGTACTTC
many	.	TRBV7-8	13	TRBJ2-1	CASSLDSYIEQFF	TGTGCCAGCAGCCTTGACAGTTACATTGAGCAGTTCTTC
few	.	TRBV5-1	12	TRBJ2-3	CASSLPPDTQYF	TGCGCCAGCAGCTTGCCCCCAGATACGCAGTATTTT
few	.	TRBV29-1	15	TRBJ2-5	CSVEINGQAGETQYF	TGCAGCGTTGAAATAAATGGACAGGCGGGGGAGACCCAGTACTTC
.	TRBD2	TRBV3-1	16	TRBJ2-5	CASSLRLATDLKTQYF	TGTGCCAGCAGCCTGAGACTAGCGACTGACTTAAAGACCCAGTACTTC
.	.	TRBV12-3/TRBV12-4	14	TRBJ2-7	CASRTTGFSYEQYF	TGTGCCAGCAGAACCACGGGATTTTCCTACGAGCAGTACTTC
many	TRBD2	TRBV29-1	13	TRBJ2-1	CSVAGTSLIPMFF	TGCAGCGTTGCGGGGACTAGTTTAATCCCCATGTTCTTC
few	TRBD2	TRBV2	15	TRBJ2-7	CASSEGAGGTYEQYF	TGTGCCAGCAGTGAAGGCGCGGGGGGGACCTACGAGCAGTACTTC
few	.	TRBV13	16	TRBJ2-7	CASSHSPVGVGYEQYF	TGTGCCAGCAGCCACAGCCCGGTGGGAGTTGGGTACGAGCAGTACTTC
.	TRBD2	TRBV6-2/TRBV6-3	16	TRBJ2-1	CASSYPTSGRANEQFF	TGTGCCAGCAGTTACCCGACTAGCGGGAGGGCCAATGAGCAGTTCTTC
many	TRBD1	TRBV7-3	18	TRBJ2-7	CASSLTGTGGFLTYEQYF	TGTGCCAGCAGCTTAACCGGGACAGGGGGTTTTCTCACCTACGAGCAGTACTTC
.	.	TRBV2	15	TRBJ2-1	CASRGGSGKYNEQFF	TGTGCCAGCAGGGGGGGTAGCGGAAAGTACAATGAGCAGTTCTTC
.	TRBD2	TRBV6-1	16	TRBJ2-5	CASSSISGTSEETQYF	TGTGCCAGCAGCAGTATTTCCGGGACTAGTGAGGAGACCCAGTACTTC
.	.	TRBV7-2	14	TRBJ2-2	CASSTTLNTGELFF	TGTGCCAGCAGCACTACTTTAAACACCGGGGAGCTGTTTTTT
.	.	TRBV15	16	TRBJ1-5	CATSSFTGSLYQPQHF	TGTGCCACCAGCAGTTTTACAGGGAGCCTCTATCAGCCCCAGCATTTT
few	TRBD1	TRBV5-1	13	TRBJ2-7	CASRGQGAGEQYF	TGCGCCAGCAGAGGACAGGGGGCGGGTGAGCAGTACTTC
many	.	TRBV25-1	9	TRBJ1-1	CASTPEAFF	TGTGCCAGTACTCCAGAAGCTTTCTTT
few	.	TRBV3-1	14	TRBJ1-5	CASSQGQGSQPQHF	TGTGCCAGCAGCCAAGGGCAGGGCTCGCAGCCCCAGCATTTT
many	TRBD2	TRBV28	15	TRBJ2-7	CASSFPGLAGREQYF	TGTGCCAGCAGTTTTCCCGGGTTAGCGGGACGGGAGCAGTACTTC
few	.	TRBV12-3/TRBV12-4	14	TRBJ2-3	CASSLAGSQSTQYF	TGTGCCAGCAGTTTAGCTGGCTCGCAGAGTACGCAGTATTTT
.	.	TRBV20-1	16	TRBJ2-7	CSARDHSRTPPEEQYF	TGCAGTGCTAGAGATCACAGTAGGACTCCCCCCGAGGAGCAGTACTTC
few	TRBD1	TRBV14	19	TRBJ2-1	CASSQIPLLDRVWDNEQFF	TGTGCCAGCAGCCAAATCCCCCTCCTTGACAGGGTGTGGGACAATGAGCAGTTCTTC
few	TRBD2	TRBV20-1	18	TRBJ2-3	CSARDLPRTSGGTDTQYF	TGCAGTGCTAGAGATTTACCCCGGACTAGCGGCGGCACAGATACGCAGTATTTT
.	.	TRBV15	15	TRBJ2-1	CATSRERGSYNEQFF	TGTGCCACCAGCAGAGAGCGGGGCTCCTACAATGAGCAGTTCTTC
.	TRBD2	TRBV12-3/TRBV12-4	19	TRBJ2-3	CASSLAEIGGGYITDTQYF	TGTGCCAGCAGTTTAGCCGAGATCGGGGGGGGCTACATCACAGATACGCAGTATTTT
few	.	TRBV12-3/TRBV12-4	13	TRBJ2-3	CASRQASTDTQYF	TGTGCCAGCAGACAGGCCAGCACAGATACGCAGTATTTT
.	.	TRBV12-3/TRBV12-4	13	TRBJ2-2	CASSLHPRRELFF	TGTGCCAGCAGTCTCCACCCAAGACGCGAGCTGTTTTTT
.	.	TRBV3-1	16	TRBJ2-7	CASSQSELIPPVWQYF	TGTGCCAGCAGCCAATCCGAACTGATCCCACCGGTTTGGCAGTACTTC